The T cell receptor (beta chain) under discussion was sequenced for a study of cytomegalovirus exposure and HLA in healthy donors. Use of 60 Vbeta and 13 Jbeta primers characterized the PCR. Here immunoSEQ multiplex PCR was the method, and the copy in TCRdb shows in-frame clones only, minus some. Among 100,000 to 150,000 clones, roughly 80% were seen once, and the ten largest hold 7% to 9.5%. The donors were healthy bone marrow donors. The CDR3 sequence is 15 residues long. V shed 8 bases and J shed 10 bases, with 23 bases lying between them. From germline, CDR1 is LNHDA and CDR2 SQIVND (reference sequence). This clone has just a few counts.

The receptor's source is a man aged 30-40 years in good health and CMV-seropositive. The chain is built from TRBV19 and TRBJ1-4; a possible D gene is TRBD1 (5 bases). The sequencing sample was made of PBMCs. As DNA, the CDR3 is TGTGCCAGTGGGTACACAGGAGGGTTGGTTGGAAAACTGTTTTTT. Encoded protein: CASGYTGGLVGKLFF.